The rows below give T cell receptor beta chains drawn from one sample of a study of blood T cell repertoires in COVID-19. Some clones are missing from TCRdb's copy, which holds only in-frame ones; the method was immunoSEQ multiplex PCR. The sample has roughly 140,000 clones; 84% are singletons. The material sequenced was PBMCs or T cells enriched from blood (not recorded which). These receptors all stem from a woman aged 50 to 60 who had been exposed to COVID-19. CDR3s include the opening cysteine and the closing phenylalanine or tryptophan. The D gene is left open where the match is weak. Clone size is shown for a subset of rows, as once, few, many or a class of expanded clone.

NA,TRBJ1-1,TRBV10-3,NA,CAISGAGTEAFF,TGTGCCATCAGTGGGGCAGGTACTGAAGCTTTCTTT
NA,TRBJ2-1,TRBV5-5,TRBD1,CASSLASGTGHGQFF,TGTGCCAGCAGCTTGGCCTCCGGGACAGGCCATGGGCAGTTCTTC
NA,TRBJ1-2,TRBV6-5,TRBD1,CASRRGQGRYGYTF,TGTGCCAGCAGGAGGGGACAGGGTCGTTATGGCTACACCTTC
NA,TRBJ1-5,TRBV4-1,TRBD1,CASSQVEGGTQPQHF,TGCGCCAGCAGCCAAGTAGAAGGGGGCACTCAGCCCCAGCATTTT
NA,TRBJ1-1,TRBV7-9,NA,CASSLEEITFF,TGTGCCAGCAGCTTAGAGGAGATAACTTTCTTT
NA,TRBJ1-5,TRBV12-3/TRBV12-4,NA,CASRTIQGQPQHF,TGTGCCAGCAGAACAATACAGGGCCAGCCCCAGCATTTT
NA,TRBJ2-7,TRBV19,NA,CASSAQGYSYEQYF,TGTGCCAGTAGTGCGCAGGGTTACTCCTACGAGCAGTACTTC
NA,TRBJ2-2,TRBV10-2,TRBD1,CASSETGGTGELFF,TGCGCCAGCAGTGAAACAGGGGGTACCGGGGAGCTGTTTTTT
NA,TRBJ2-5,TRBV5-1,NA,CASSRIAVREETQYF,TGCGCCAGCAGCAGAATAGCGGTGAGGGAAGAGACCCAGTACTTC
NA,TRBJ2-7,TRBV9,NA,CASSGGDSPPNEQYF,TGTGCCAGCAGCGGGGGGGACTCCCCGCCGAACGAGCAGTACTTC
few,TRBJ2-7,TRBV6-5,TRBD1,CASSYSTGQAYEQYF,TGTGCCAGCAGTTACTCGACGGGACAGGCCTACGAGCAGTACTTC
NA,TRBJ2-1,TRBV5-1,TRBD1,CASSIGQGGSYNEQFF,TGCGCCAGCAGCATAGGACAGGGAGGCTCCTACAATGAGCAGTTCTTC
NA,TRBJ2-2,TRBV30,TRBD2,CAWKREAGFTGELFF,TGTGCCTGGAAGCGGGAGGCGGGGTTCACCGGGGAGCTGTTTTTT
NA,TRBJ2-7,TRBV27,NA,CASSPRQAPAGEQYF,TGTGCCAGCAGTCCCCGACAGGCGCCCGCGGGTGAGCAGTACTTC
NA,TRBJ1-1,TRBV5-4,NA,CASSLPNLGPNTEAFF,TGTGCCAGCAGCTTACCAAATTTGGGCCCGAACACTGAAGCTTTCTTT
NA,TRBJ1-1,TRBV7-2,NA,CASSLAGGWAEAFF,TGTGCCAGCAGCTTAGCGGGCGGGTGGGCTGAAGCTTTCTTT
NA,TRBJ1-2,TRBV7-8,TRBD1,CASSSERAGGGGYTF,TGTGCCAGCAGCTCCGAGCGAGCAGGGGGCGGGGGCTACACCTTC
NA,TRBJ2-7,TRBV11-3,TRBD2,CASSPGRGVSYEQYF,TGTGCCAGCAGCCCCGGACGGGGGGTATCTTACGAGCAGTACTTC
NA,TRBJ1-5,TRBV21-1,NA,CASSPGGSQPQHF,TGTGCCAGCAGCCCAGGGGGCAGTCAGCCCCAGCATTTT
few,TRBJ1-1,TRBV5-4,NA,CASSRGGRDGDTEAFF,TGTGCCAGCAGCCGGGGGGGAAGAGACGGCGACACTGAAGCTTTCTTT
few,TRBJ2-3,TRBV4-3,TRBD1,CASSQGSLRGRGTQYF,TGCGCCAGCAGCCAAGGGAGCCTTAGGGGGCGCGGTACGCAGTATTTT
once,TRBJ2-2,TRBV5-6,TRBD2,CASSLYGTRTGGTGELFF,TGTGCCAGCAGCTTGTATGGCACCCGGACGGGGGGCACCGGGGAGCTGTTTTTT
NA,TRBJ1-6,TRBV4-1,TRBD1,CAGTGGQGRTPLHF,TGCGCCGGAACGGGGGGACAGGGGAGGACACCCCTCCACTTT
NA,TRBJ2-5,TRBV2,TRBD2,CASSEPGGQETQYF,TGTGCCAGCAGTGAACCGGGGGGTCAAGAGACCCAGTACTTC
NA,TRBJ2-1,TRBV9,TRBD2,CASSPLAGVYEQFF,TGTGCCAGCAGCCCTCTAGCGGGAGTCTATGAGCAGTTCTTC
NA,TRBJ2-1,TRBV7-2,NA,CASSSGFYNEQFF,TGTGCCAGCAGCTCCGGGTTTTACAATGAGCAGTTCTTC
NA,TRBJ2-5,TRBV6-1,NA,CASSVGVVAAQETQYF,TGTGCCAGCAGTGTGGGTGTAGTGGCGGCCCAAGAGACCCAGTACTTC
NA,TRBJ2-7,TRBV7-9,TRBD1,CASQRTGAEEQYF,TGTGCCAGCCAAAGGACAGGGGCTGAGGAGCAGTACTTC
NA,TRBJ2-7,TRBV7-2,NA,CASSPIGRGSSSYEQYF,TGTGCCAGCAGCCCGATCGGTCGGGGTTCTAGCTCCTACGAGCAGTACTTC
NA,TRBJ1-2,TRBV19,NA,CASSIVEAPNGGYTF,TGTGCCAGTAGTATTGTCGAGGCCCCAAACGGAGGCTACACCTTC
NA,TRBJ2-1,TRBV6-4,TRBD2,CASSGEGSHNEQFF,TGTGCCAGCAGTGGGGAGGGAAGCCACAATGAGCAGTTCTTC